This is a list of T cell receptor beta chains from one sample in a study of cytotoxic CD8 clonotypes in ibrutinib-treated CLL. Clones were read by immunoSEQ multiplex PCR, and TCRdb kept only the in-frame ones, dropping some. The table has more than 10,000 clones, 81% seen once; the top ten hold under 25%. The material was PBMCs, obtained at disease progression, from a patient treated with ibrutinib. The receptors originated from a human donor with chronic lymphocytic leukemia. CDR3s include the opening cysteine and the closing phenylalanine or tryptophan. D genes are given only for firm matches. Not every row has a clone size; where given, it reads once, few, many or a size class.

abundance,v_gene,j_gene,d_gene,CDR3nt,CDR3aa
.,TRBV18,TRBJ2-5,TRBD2,TGTGCCAGCTCCCTGGGACTAGCGGAGTACCAAGAGACCCAGTACTTC,CASSLGLAEYQETQYF
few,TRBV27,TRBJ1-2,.,TGTGCCAGCAGTTTCGGGCGGGACTTTGGCTACACCTTC,CASSFGRDFGYTF
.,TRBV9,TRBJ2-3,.,TGTGCCAGCAGCGTACAGGGAATGGGGACAGATACGCAGTATTTT,CASSVQGMGTDTQYF
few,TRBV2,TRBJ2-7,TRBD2,TGTGCCAGCAGGCTCACTAGCGGGAGCTCCTACGAGCAGTACTTC,CASRLTSGSSYEQYF
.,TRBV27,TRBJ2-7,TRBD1,TGTGCCAGCAGATCCGGGACAGAGACCTACGAGCAGTACTTC,CASRSGTETYEQYF
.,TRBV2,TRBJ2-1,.,TGTGCCAGCAACGGGGAGGGGGGCTCCTACAATGAGCAGTTCTTC,CASNGEGGSYNEQFF
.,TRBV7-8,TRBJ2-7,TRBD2,TGTGCCAGCAGCTTAGGATTAGCGGGGGGGACCTACGAGCAGTACTTC,CASSLGLAGGTYEQYF
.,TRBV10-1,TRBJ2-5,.,TGCGCCAGCACTTCATGGACGGTGATGGGAGAGACCCAGTACTTC,CASTSWTVMGETQYF
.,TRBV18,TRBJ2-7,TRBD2,TGTGCCAGCTCACCATCCCTAGCGGGAGTACACGAGCAGTACTTC,CASSPSLAGVHEQYF
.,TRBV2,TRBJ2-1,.,TGTGCCAGCAGTGCGAAGGAGCAGTTCTTC,CASSAKEQFF
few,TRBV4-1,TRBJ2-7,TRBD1,TGCGCCAGCAGCCAAGGGACAGGGCGGTACGAGCAGTACTTC,CASSQGTGRYEQYF
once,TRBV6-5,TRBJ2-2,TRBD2,TGTGCCAGCAGTTCGGATAGCGGGAGTAGCACCGGGGAGCTGTTTTTT,CASSSDSGSSTGELFF
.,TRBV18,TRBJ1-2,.,TGTGCCAGCAGTCCAAACCCCGGAGGAGACTATGGCTACACCTTC,CASSPNPGGDYGYTF
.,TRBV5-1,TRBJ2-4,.,TGCGCCAGCAGCTTGGGGGCCGGCGCCAAAAACATTCAGTACTTC,CASSLGAGAKNIQYF
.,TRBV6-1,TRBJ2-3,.,TGTGCCAGCAGTGAAGCGATCGGGAGTAGCACAGATACGCAGTATTTT,CASSEAIGSSTDTQYF